The 27 T cell receptor beta chains below were found in one sample sequenced in a study of human T cells and chemical hapten exposure. Time point here: patch test 1, 2 weeks after DPC sensitization. The treatment denotes: therapeutic diphenylcyclopropenone sensitization with weekly scalp DPC. One entry per CDR3 protein, called by TCRdb with MiXCR from the RACE reads. In the table there are approximately 350,000 distinct CDR3 sequences, 5.5% to 8% of which are singletons. The source was whole blood, collected in connection with sensitization to the hapten diphenylcyclopropenone (DPC). These receptors were collected from a young woman with alopecia areata. Some clones in this sample may be carry-over from other donors' samples.

CDR3 amino acids: CASSPTAGTYNEQFF. The CDR3, as DNA: TGTGCCAGCAGTCCCACAGCGGGAACCTACAATGAGCAGTTCTTC. This rearrangement joins TRBV27 to TRBJ2-1; TRBD2 agrees at 7 bases. Trimming removed 5 bases from V and 2 bases from J; junction bases left unmatched: 6. Germline CDR1 and CDR2: MNHEY and SMNVEV (reference sequence). CDR3 length: 15 amino acids.

V gene TRBV4-3 combines with J gene TRBJ1-6; maybe TRBD1 (5 bases). Germline lookup yields CDR1 LGHNA and CDR2 YSLEER. The CDR3 has 15 residues. V lost 1 base, J lost 10 bases, and 14 bases lay in between. The CDR3 sequence: CASSQGGGVQSPLHF. As DNA, the CDR3 is TGCGCCAGCAGCCAAGGAGGAGGGGTCCAATCACCCCTCCACTTT.

This clonotype was seen ten or more times. V gene TRBV18 combines with J gene TRBJ2-4; D uncertain. Trimming cost V 2 bases and J 2 bases, with 4 bases left between them. The CDR3 loop spans 13 amino acids. Germline loops: CDR1 KGHSH, CDR2 LQKENI. CDR3 protein: CASSPGSKNIQYF. CDR3 nucleotide sequence: TGTGCCAGCTCACCAGGGTCCAAAAACATTCAGTACTTC.

Ten or more counts support this clonotype. The genes are TRBV6-1 and TRBJ2-2; D gene uncertain. Germline V gene sequence: CDR1 MNHNS, CDR2 SASEGT. The CDR3 covers 16 residues. The V and J ends lost 8 bases and 4 bases respectively, with 20 bases between them. CDR3 nucleotides: TGTGCCAGCTTGGCCAATCTCGACAAACCCACCGGGGAGCTGTTTTTT. Translated, it gives CASLANLDKPTGELFF.

This clonotype was recorded a few times. This sequence joins TRBV6-1 and TRBJ2-7; tentatively, D is TRBD1 (6 bases). CDR1 MNHNS and CDR2 SASEGT come from the germline V gene. Trimming removed 7 bases from V and 3 bases from J, with 13 bases in between. The CDR3 covers 13 residues. The CDR3 protein is CASNLRQVYEQYF. The CDR3 coding sequence is TGTGCCAGCAATTTAAGACAGGTCTACGAGCAGTACTTC.

This clonotype was observed a handful of times. This chain uses TRBV6-2 or TRBV6-3 with TRBJ1-6, with 8 bases fitting TRBD1. This CDR3 is 14 amino acids long. Germline V gene lookup returns CDR1 MNHEY and CDR2 SVGEGT. V was pared by 3 bases and J by 11 bases, with 6 bases of the junction left unmatched. This CDR3 reads CASSYYGQGTPLHF. The CDR3 DNA reads TGTGCCAGCAGTTATTACGGACAGGGAACACCCCTCCACTTT.

This clonotype has only a few counts. The gene calls are TRBV5-1 and TRBJ1-1, with a weak D call TRBD1 (5 bases). The CDR3 spans 15 residues. Per the germline V gene, CDR1 is SGHRS and CDR2 is YFSETQ. V was clipped by 6 bases and J by 5 bases, with 20 bases between them. CDR3 bases: TGCGCCAGCAAACAGGAGCCATCAGTTCGTACTGAAGCTTTCTTT. This translates into CASKQEPSVRTEAFF. Using reference TRBV5-1 and TRBJ1-1 for the parts outside the CDR3, the full variable domain is KAGVTQTPRYLIKTRGQQVTLSCSPISGHRSVSWYQQTPGQGLQFLFEYFSETQRNKGNFPGRFSGRQFSNSRSEMNVSTLELGDSALYLCASKQEPSVRTEAFFGQGTRLTVV.

The chain employs TRBV5-1 and TRBJ1-4; D ambiguous. The CDR3 extends over 15 amino acids. V lost 3 bases and J lost 3, with 12 bases in between. Germline V CDR1 and CDR2: SGHRS, YFSETQ. The CDR3 region is CASSSHLEANEKLFF. The CDR3 DNA follows: TGCGCCAGCAGCTCACACCTGGAGGCTAATGAAAAACTGTTTTTT. Combining the CDR3 with reference TRBV5-1 and TRBJ1-4 gives the whole variable domain KAGVTQTPRYLIKTRGQQVTLSCSPISGHRSVSWYQQTPGQGLQFLFEYFSETQRNKGNFPGRFSGRQFSNSRSEMNVSTLELGDSALYLCASSSHLEANEKLFFGSGTQLSVL.

This clonotype appeared many times. The V and J genes are TRBV14 and TRBJ2-2, with TRBD1 identical over 7 bases. The CDR3 covers 16 residues. The V and J ends lost 4 bases and 0 bases, in that order; junction bases with no gene match: 5. Germline CDR1 is SGHDN and CDR2 is FVKESK. The CDR3 spells CASSRGGVTNTGELFF. The CDR3 nucleotides read TGTGCCAGCAGCCGAGGGGGCGTTACGAACACCGGGGAGCTGTTTTTT.

This clonotype was detected ten times or more. The chain joins TRBV9 to TRBJ2-3, with 8 bases matching TRBD2. V lost 1 base, J lost 6 bases, and 10 bases stayed unmatched. The CDR3 length is 16 residues. Per germline, CDR1 SGDLS and CDR2 YYNGEE. CDR3: CASSVSGGGRSDTQYF. The CDR3 DNA follows: TGTGCCAGCAGCGTATCGGGCGGGGGGCGGTCCGATACGCAGTATTTT.

The CDR3 region has the DNA TGTGCCAGCAGACATGACCAGGGTTTCAGCAATCAGCCCCAGCATTTT. Its protein is CASRHDQGFSNQPQHF. The chain couples TRBV2 to TRBJ1-5; D is possibly TRBD1 (5 bases). V was trimmed by 6 bases and J by 1 base, leaving 16 bases between them. The CDR3 length is 16 residues. The germline gives CDR1 SNHLY, CDR2 FYNNEI.

The V and J genes are TRBV7-8 and TRBJ1-2; 11 positions agree with TRBD1. This CDR3 spans 15 amino acids. V dropped 8 bases and J dropped 3; count of bases not matched to a gene: 8. CDR1 is SGHVS and CDR2 is FQNEAQ in the germline V gene. The CDR3 coding sequence is TGTGCCAGCGGGACCGGGGACAGGGGGTACTATGGCTACACCTTC. It is translated as CASGTGDRGYYGYTF.

This clonotype was detected a few times. The chain couples TRBV5-6 to TRBJ1-2, with TRBD1 as a possible D gene (5 bases). The CDR3 consists of 15 residues. Per germline, CDR1 SGHDT and CDR2 YYEEEE. V was clipped by 4 bases and J by 5 bases, with 18 bases between them. The CDR3 DNA reads as TGTGCCAGCAGCCCGGATTGGACAAGTCGATATGGCTACACCTTC. Translation: CASSPDWTSRYGYTF.

This clonotype was recorded many times. V and J are TRBV18 and TRBJ1-2; TRBD1 matches at 8 bases. Germline V gene data show CDR1 as KGHSH and CDR2 as LQKENI. This CDR3 has 13 residues. The trim removed 3 bases at V and 3 bases at J, leaving 0 bases unmatched. Written as DNA, the CDR3 is TGTGCCAGCTCACCGGACAGGGACTATGGCTACACCTTC. Translation gives CASSPDRDYGYTF.

V is TRBV14 and J is TRBJ1-2, with TRBD1 identical over 7 bases. After removal of 5 bases from V and 0 bases from J, the junction contained 12 bases not matched to a gene. The CDR3 spans 17 residues. Germline-derived CDR1 and CDR2 are SGHDN and FVKESK. DNA for the CDR3: TGTGCCAGCAGCACCGGGACAGCCCTCGCGCCTAACTATGGCTACACCTTC. Protein sequence: CASSTGTALAPNYGYTF.

This clonotype has at least ten counts. This chain links TRBV4-2 with TRBJ2-7, with D possibly TRBD2 on 5 matching bases. The germline V and J ends were trimmed by 6 bases and 6 bases, with 15 bases remaining between them. This CDR3 has 13 residues. Per germline, CDR1 LGHNA and CDR2 YNFKEQ. Here the CDR3 DNA reads TGTGCCAGCAGGCCGGTCCTACGGGGCGAGCAGTACTTC. Translation gives CASRPVLRGEQYF.

The chain employs TRBV20-1 and TRBJ2-3; 10 bases agree with TRBD2. V lost 1 base, J lost 0 bases, and 4 bases stayed unmatched. This CDR3 region has 16 residues. Germline CDR1 is DFQATT and CDR2 is SNEGSKA (reference sequence). CDR3 nucleotide sequence: TGCAGTGCTAGAGGGCCAGCGGGGGGGAGCACAGATACGCAGTATTTT. Protein product: CSARGPAGGSTDTQYF.

This clonotype was seen at least ten times. The chain joins TRBV5-1 to TRBJ1-1; TRBD1 is a possible D gene (6 bases). V lost 1 base, J lost 2 bases, and 12 bases lay in between. Germline CDR1 and CDR2: SGHRS and YFSETQ. This CDR3 is built from 15 residues. The CDR3 DNA reads TGCGCCAGCAGCTTGATGGGGGGCTCCAACACTGAAGCTTTCTTT. Translated: CASSLMGGSNTEAFF.

V is TRBV28 and J is TRBJ2-5, with D possibly being TRBD1 or TRBD2 (6 bases each). Trimming pared 10 bases from V and 3 bases from J, leaving 30 bases between. The CDR3 length is 18 residues. The germline CDR1 and CDR2 sequences are MDHEN and SYDVKM. CDR3 in DNA: TGTGCCACCCTCCCCCGAGTCTGGACAGCGGGCCCGAAAGAGACCCAGTACTTC. Its translation: CATLPRVWTAGPKETQYF.

A few counts support this clonotype. For the CDR3, the DNA is TGTGCCAGCAACGACAGGGCCCTTGGTGGCTACACCTTC. Amino acids: CASNDRALGGYTF. This chain joins TRBV6-5 and TRBJ1-2; 7 bases align to TRBD1. This CDR3 is 13 amino acids long. J gave up 7 bases and V 7 bases, and 9 bases lay outside the gene matches. From germline, CDR1 is MNHEY and CDR2 SVGAGI.

This clonotype was observed a few times. The chain employs TRBV20-1 and TRBJ2-1, with 10 bases matching TRBD2. Trimming removed 3 bases from V and 4 bases from J; junction bases left unmatched: 21. CDR1 DFQATT and CDR2 SNEGSKA come from the germline V gene (reference sequence). The CDR3 covers 20 residues. This CDR3 is CSASPRKTSGADRKYNEQFF. CDR3 nucleotides: TGCAGTGCTAGCCCACGCAAAACTAGCGGGGCCGACCGAAAATACAATGAGCAGTTCTTC.

This clonotype was found many times. V and J are TRBV3-1 and TRBJ2-1; no clear D gene. The CDR3 loop spans 12 amino acids. Trimming pared 1 base from V and 12 bases from J, leaving 10 bases between. Looked up from germline, CDR1 is LGHDT and CDR2 is YNNKEL (reference sequence). The CDR3, as DNA: TGTGCCAGCAGCCAAGTAGTCGCGTCGCAGTTCTTC. Encoded protein: CASSQVVASQFF.

This clonotype came up many times. The V and J genes are TRBV3-1 and TRBJ1-5, with unresolved D. The CDR3 covers 15 residues. Germline V lookup: CDR1 LGHDT, CDR2 YNNKEL (reference sequence). V was trimmed by 1 base and J by 0 bases, leaving 7 bases between them. The DNA of the CDR3 is TGTGCCAGCAGCCAAGGGTCAGATAGCAATCAGCCCCAGCATTTT. This translates into CASSQGSDSNQPQHF.

The CDR3 sequence is CSVRDNYEQYF. CDR3 sequence (DNA): TGCAGCGTAAGGGACAACTACGAGCAGTACTTC. J is TRBJ2-7 and V is TRBV29-1; tentative D call: TRBD1 (6 bases). Germline CDR1 SQVTM, CDR2 ANQGSEA. The CDR3 extends over 11 amino acids. Trimming stripped 6 bases from V and 3 bases from J, with 9 bases between.

At least ten counts were recorded for this clonotype. The J gene is TRBJ1-1, the V gene TRBV20-1, with a possible D match to TRBD1 (5 bases). The V end lost 2 bases, the J end lost 6 bases, and 13 bases lay between the germline ends. This CDR3 is built from 13 residues. The germline V gene encodes CDR1 DFQATT and CDR2 SNEGSKA (reference sequence). CDR3 coding DNA: TGCAGTGCTAGAAGGGGCTTTAGGGCTGAAGCTTTCTTT. This codes for CSARRGFRAEAFF.

The chain joins TRBV5-1 to TRBJ1-1; no firm D call. Germline CDR1 is SGHRS and CDR2 is YFSETQ. V was pared by 0 bases and J by 5 bases, with 11 bases between. CDR3 length: 14 amino acids. The CDR3 sequence: CASSLGFSRTEAFF. In nucleotides, the CDR3 is TGCGCCAGCAGCTTGGGGTTTTCAAGAACTGAAGCTTTCTTT.

This clonotype has only a few counts. This chain joins TRBV5-1 and TRBJ1-1; D is perhaps TRBD1 (6 bases). Germline loops: CDR1 SGHRS, CDR2 YFSETQ. The CDR3 contains 15 residues. The germline V and J ends were trimmed by 4 bases and 4 bases, with 17 bases remaining between them. CDR3 region: CASSPTLGGSTEAFF. The CDR3 bases are TGCGCCAGCAGCCCTACTTTAGGGGGTAGCACTGAAGCTTTCTTT.